This entry is about one T cell receptor (beta chain). These data originate in a study of blood T cell repertoires in COVID-19. Per the germline V gene, CDR1 is MNHEY and CDR2 is SMNVEV (reference sequence). This CDR3 spans 15 amino acids. V dropped 2 bases and J dropped 1; count of bases not matched to a gene: 3. Original processing methods: Nucleated cell counts were estimated from reference gene primer amplification. Assay used: immunoSEQ multiplex PCR; TCRdb lists only in-frame clones, some missing. The V and J calls and clone size were taken over from that table, and D and trimming were inferred from the DNA. The profile shows some 200,000 clones, about four fifths of them singletons.

The sequence derives from a middle-aged woman with acute or convalescent COVID-19. This chain joins TRBV27 and TRBJ2-7; 9 bases are shared with TRBD1. The sample comprised peripheral blood. CDR3 DNA: TGTGCCAGCAGTTTAACAGGGGGCGCGTCCTACGAGCAGTACTTC. It yields the protein CASSLTGGASYEQYF.